Each of the 23 T cell receptor beta chains below was sequenced from the same sample in a study of T cells after yellow fever vaccination. Each CDR3 protein gets one entry after TCRdb re-called the 5' RACE reads with MiXCR. The repertoire has about 310,000 distinct CDR3 sequences, roughly 3.5% of them found once; the top ten carry less than 25%. The sequences come from PBMCs, collected on the day of the yellow fever booster vaccination. All receptors derive from a man between 18 and 29 years old who received the YFV17D yellow fever vaccine.

This clonotype was detected a few times. The rearrangement joins TRBV4-2 to TRBJ2-1; no clear D. CDR3 length equals 14 residues. CDR1 is LGHNA, CDR2 YNFKEQ, per germline. The V and J ends lost 0 bases and 9 bases respectively, with 12 bases between them. As DNA, the CDR3 is TGTGCCAGCAGCCAAGATATGGCTGGAGTTGAGCAGTTCTTC. The encoded protein is CASSQDMAGVEQFF.

J is TRBJ1-4 and V is TRBV7-9, with a weak D call TRBD1 (6 bases). V was trimmed by 4 bases and J by 6 bases, leaving 18 bases between them. The germline V gene has CDR1 SEHNR and CDR2 FQNEAQ (reference sequence). This CDR3 spans 16 amino acids. For the CDR3, the DNA is TGTGCCAGCAGCTCTATTTACAGGGTGCGGGATGAAAAACTGTTTTTT. Translated: CASSSIYRVRDEKLFF. The whole variable domain, remainder taken from reference TRBV7-9 and TRBJ1-4, is DTGVSQNPRHKITKRGQNVTFRCDPISEHNRLYWYRQTLGQGPEFLTYFQNEAQLEKSRLLSDRFSAERPKGSFSTLEIQRTEQGDSAMYLCASSSIYRVRDEKLFFGSGTQLSVL.

This clonotype was counted at least ten times. This chain connects TRBV7-2 to TRBJ2-4; maybe TRBD1 (6 bases). This CDR3 is 14 amino acids long. V lost 5 bases and J 10 bases, leaving 18 bases between the germline ends. Germline V gene lookup returns CDR1 SGHTA and CDR2 FQGNSA. Here the CDR3 reads CASSRGGRTEIQYF. The CDR3 DNA reads as TGTGCCAGCAGCCGAGGGGGTCGGACAGAGATTCAGTACTTC.

V gene TRBV5-1 combines with J gene TRBJ1-1, with D perhaps TRBD1 (5 bases). With 1 base removed from V and 0 bases from J, the gap between germline ends came to 25 bases. The germline V gene has CDR1 SGHRS and CDR2 YFSETQ. This CDR3 spans 20 amino acids. CDR3 sequence: CASSLLPIRTLTAMNTEAFF. The CDR3 DNA reads TGCGCCAGCAGCTTGTTGCCCATTAGAACTTTGACAGCCATGAACACTGAAGCTTTCTTT.

This clonotype was seen ten or more times. The rearrangement links TRBV3-1 to TRBJ1-3; D is unresolved. V lost 4 bases and J lost 4, with 5 bases in between. The V gene's germline CDR1 is LGHDT and CDR2 YNNKEL (reference sequence). CDR3 length equals 12 residues. The DNA of the CDR3 is TGTGCCAGCAGCCCGCCGGGAAACACCATATATTTT. Protein sequence: CASSPPGNTIYF.

The V and J genes are TRBV4-1 and TRBJ1-3; D remains ambiguous. Germline V CDR1 and CDR2: MGHRA, YSYEKL. CDR3 size: 14 residues. V lost 1 base to trimming and J lost 1 base, with 5 bases between them. The chain's CDR3 is CASSQGRSGNTIYF. DNA for the CDR3: TGCGCCAGCAGCCAAGGGAGGTCTGGAAACACCATATATTTT.

This clonotype was observed at least ten times. The chain links TRBV20-1 to TRBJ2-5; perhaps D is TRBD1 or TRBD2 (5 bases each). The CDR3 spans 15 residues. Looked up from germline, CDR1 is DFQATT and CDR2 is SNEGSKA (reference sequence). The V end was cut by 6 bases, the J end by 1 base, with 18 bases between. The CDR3 nucleotides are TGCAGTGCCGACCTGGTGGGGGAGATCCAAGAGACCCAGTACTTC. Translated: CSADLVGEIQETQYF.

This rearrangement joins TRBV20-1 to TRBJ2-5; 10 positions match TRBD1. The V segment lost 3 bases and the J segment 4 bases; nucleotides outside the gene matches: 5. This CDR3 contains 14 residues. Germline CDR1 DFQATT, CDR2 SNEGSKA (reference sequence). The CDR3 protein is CSARETGGRETQYF. CDR3 in DNA: TGCAGTGCTAGGGAGACAGGGGGCAGAGAGACCCAGTACTTC.

V gene TRBV6-1 combines with J gene TRBJ1-1, with TRBD1 matching 9 bases. CDR3 length: 14 amino acids. The germline V gene has CDR1 MNHNS and CDR2 SASEGT. The V gene end was trimmed by 8 bases and the J gene end by 0 bases; junction bases not matched to a gene: 4. CDR3 in DNA: TGTGCCAGCGCACAGGGGGCTATGAACACTGAAGCTTTCTTT. Translated: CASAQGAMNTEAFF.

This clonotype was recorded at least ten times. The chain employs TRBV5-1 and TRBJ2-7; 8 bases are a match to TRBD1. Trimming removed 4 bases from V and 1 base from J; junction bases left unmatched: 7. The CDR3 is 15 residues long. Germline V CDR1 and CDR2: SGHRS, YFSETQ. The CDR3 sequence: CASSPRDRSSYEQYF. CDR3 bases: TGCGCCAGCAGCCCACGGGACAGGAGTTCCTACGAGCAGTACTTC.

Many counts were recorded for this clonotype. The chain links TRBV3-1 to TRBJ1-1; D unclear. Trimming took off 1 base at V and 1 base at J, with 7 bases between the two ends. CDR3 size: 14 residues. The germline V gene has CDR1 LGHDT and CDR2 YNNKEL (reference sequence). The CDR3 protein is CASSQGVGNTEAFF. The CDR3 DNA reads as TGTGCCAGCAGCCAAGGTGTGGGGAACACTGAAGCTTTCTTT. The whole variable domain, remainder taken from reference TRBV3-1 and TRBJ1-1, is DTAVSQTPKYLVTQMGNDKSIKCEQNLGHDTMYWYKQDSKKFLKIMFSYNNKELIINETVPNRFSPKSPDKAHLNLHINSLELGDSAVYFCASSQGVGNTEAFFGQGTRLTVV.

This clonotype has a count of ten or more. The chain recombines TRBV10-3 with TRBJ2-5, with 10 bases lining up with TRBD1. After removal of 6 bases from V and 5 bases from J, the junction contained 0 bases not matched to a gene. In germline, CDR1 is ENHRY, CDR2 SYGVKD. The CDR3 has 12 residues. DNA for the CDR3: TGTGCCATCAGGGGACAGGGGGAGACCCAGTACTTC. It yields the protein CAIRGQGETQYF.

This clonotype has ten or more counts. The chain carries TRBV4-3 and TRBJ2-6; a possible D gene is TRBD1 (5 bases). The CDR3 spans 17 residues. V shed 0 bases and J shed 4 bases, with 13 bases lying between them. Per germline, CDR1 LGHNA and CDR2 YSLEER. As DNA, the CDR3 is TGCGCCAGCAGCCAAGATTGGGGCCCGCGGGGGGCCAACGTCCTGACTTTC. Its protein product is CASSQDWGPRGANVLTF.

V usage is TRBV9 and J usage is TRBJ2-3; 10 positions agree with TRBD1. There are 17 residues in the CDR3. Germline lookup yields CDR1 SGDLS and CDR2 YYNGEE. The V segment lost 3 bases and the J segment 2 bases; nucleotides outside the gene matches: 9. The DNA for the CDR3 is TGTGCCAGCAGCGCATCCTCCGGGACAGGGGACACAGATACGCAGTATTTT. It codes for CASSASSGTGDTDTQYF.

J is TRBJ2-1 and V is TRBV7-2; 7 bases map to TRBD1. V trimming: 5 bases; J trimming: 0 bases; junction bases outside the gene matches: 4. CDR3 length equals 15 residues. CDR1 is SGHTA and CDR2 is FQGNSA in the germline V gene. This chain's CDR3 is CASSEQGFSYNEQFF. CDR3 DNA sequence: TGTGCCAGCAGCGAACAGGGGTTCTCCTACAATGAGCAGTTCTTC.

The chain has TRBV20-1 and TRBJ2-5; D might be TRBD1 (5 bases). The germline V and J ends were trimmed by 6 bases and 2 bases, with 10 bases remaining between them. Germline V lookup: CDR1 DFQATT, CDR2 SNEGSKA (reference sequence). This CDR3 is built from 12 residues. CDR3 sequence (DNA): TGCAGTGCCCCAAGACAGCAAGAGACCCAGTACTTC. Translated, it gives CSAPRQQETQYF.

This clonotype was detected many times. The DNA for the CDR3 is TGCGCCAGCAGCCATGGCGGGGGCTACGAGCAGTACTTC. It encodes CASSHGGGYEQYF. The chain has TRBV4-3 and TRBJ2-7, with 7 positions matching TRBD2. CDR3 length equals 13 residues. After removal of 3 bases from V and 3 bases from J, the junction contained 2 bases not matched to a gene. Germline CDR1 reads LGHNA; CDR2 reads YSLEER.

The J gene is TRBJ2-7, the V gene TRBV5-1; 9 positions match TRBD2. This CDR3 is 18 amino acids long. Germline lookup yields CDR1 SGHRS and CDR2 YFSETQ. The V segment lost 0 bases and the J segment 2 bases; nucleotides outside the gene matches: 12. CDR3: CASSLVAGGTAATYEQYF. The CDR3 DNA sequence: TGCGCCAGCAGCTTGGTGGCGGGGGGGACCGCCGCCACCTACGAGCAGTACTTC.

This clonotype occurred many times. The V and J genes are TRBV15 and TRBJ2-5, with D uncertain. The germline CDR1 and CDR2 sequences are LNHNV and YYDKDF (reference sequence). The germline V and J ends were trimmed by 3 bases and 1 base, with 6 bases remaining between them. The CDR3 sequence is 13 residues long. The CDR3 spells CATSRALQETQYF. The CDR3 DNA follows: TGTGCCACCAGCAGGGCGCTCCAAGAGACCCAGTACTTC.

The table lists this clonotype with many counts. V and J are TRBV7-2 and TRBJ2-5, with TRBD1 matching 8 bases. Trimming removed 6 bases from V and 4 bases from J; junction bases left unmatched: 7. The germline gives CDR1 SGHTA, CDR2 FQGNSA. This CDR3 has 14 residues. CDR3 sequence (DNA): TGTGCCAGCAGGTTACCAGGGGGCTCAGAGACCCAGTACTTC. It codes for CASRLPGGSETQYF.

In its sample, this clonotype was seen many times. The V gene is TRBV4-3, the J gene TRBJ2-3; 11 positions match TRBD2. CDR3 length: 16 residues. The ends lost 2 bases at V and 3 bases at J; junction bases unmatched: 4. Germline V lookup: CDR1 LGHNA, CDR2 YSLEER. As DNA, the CDR3 is TGCGCCAGCAGCCAATTAGCGGGGGGGGCGACAGATACGCAGTATTTT. Its protein is CASSQLAGGATDTQYF.

This clonotype was counted many times. The V and J genes are TRBV7-6 and TRBJ2-1; unclear D gene. The V and J ends lost 5 bases and 4 bases respectively, with 12 bases between them. CDR1 is SGHVS and CDR2 is FNYEAQ in the germline V gene. CDR3 length: 14 residues. CDR3 sequence: CASSLVSPYNEQFF. The CDR3 DNA reads TGTGCCAGCAGCCTAGTGTCCCCTTACAATGAGCAGTTCTTC.

V usage is TRBV20-1 and J usage is TRBJ2-1; 9 bases fit TRBD1. The CDR3 extends over 14 amino acids. The trim removed 3 bases at V and 4 bases at J, leaving 4 bases unmatched. CDR1 and CDR2 from the germline V gene are DFQATT and SNEGSKA (reference sequence). The CDR3: CSASGTGLYNEQFF. As DNA, the CDR3 is TGCAGTGCTAGTGGGACAGGGCTATACAATGAGCAGTTCTTC.